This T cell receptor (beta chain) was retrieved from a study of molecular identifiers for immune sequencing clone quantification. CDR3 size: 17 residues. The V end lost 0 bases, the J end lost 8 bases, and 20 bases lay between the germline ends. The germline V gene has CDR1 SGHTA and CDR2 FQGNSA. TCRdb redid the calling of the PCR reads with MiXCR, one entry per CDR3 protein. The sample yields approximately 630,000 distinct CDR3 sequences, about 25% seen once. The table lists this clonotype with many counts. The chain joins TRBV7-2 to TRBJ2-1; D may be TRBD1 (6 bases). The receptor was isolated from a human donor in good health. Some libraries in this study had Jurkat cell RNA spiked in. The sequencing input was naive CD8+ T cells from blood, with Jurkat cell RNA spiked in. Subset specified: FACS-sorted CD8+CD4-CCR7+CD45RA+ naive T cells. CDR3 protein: CASSLAAGVIPADEQFF. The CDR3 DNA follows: TGTGCCAGCAGCTTAGCGGCAGGGGTGATACCTGCGGATGAGCAGTTCTTC.